Following are 25 T cell receptor beta chains from one sample sequenced in a study of metastatic and nonmetastatic thyroid tumors. No treatment of any kind had been given to any patient before thyroid surgery. From the PCR reads, TCRdb re-called clones with MiXCR. The sample carries some 10,000 clones, around 30% recorded once. Sequencing was performed on tumor tissue. The source is a female donor with papillary thyroid cancer or a benign thyroid nodule (not recorded which). Some clones in this sample may be carry-over from other donors' samples.

This clone was found a few times. The V and J genes are TRBV6-1 and TRBJ2-1; TRBD2 matches at 7 bases. The CDR3 runs to 14 residues. After removal of 6 bases from V and 4 bases from J, the junction contained 6 bases not matched to a gene. In germline, CDR1 is MNHNS, CDR2 SASEGT. In DNA, the CDR3 is TGTGCCAGCAGCAGCGGGAAGGATTACAATGAGCAGTTCTTC. Amino acid sequence: CASSSGKDYNEQFF.

The table lists this clone with a few counts. The CDR3 DNA reads TGTGCCAGCAGAGCGCGGACAGGATCACTCACAGCTTTCTTT. Protein: CASRARTGSLTAFF. This chain connects TRBV12-3 or TRBV12-4 to TRBJ1-1, with 7 bases fitting TRBD1. The CDR3 length is 14 residues. V dropped 6 bases and J dropped 10; count of bases not matched to a gene: 14.

The V gene is TRBV19, the J gene TRBJ1-2, with 7 bases that match TRBD1. V lost 5 bases, J lost 0 bases, and 3 bases stayed unmatched. The germline gives CDR1 LNHDA, CDR2 SQIVND (reference sequence). The CDR3 totals 14 residues. CDR3 coding DNA: TGTGCCAGTAGTCGGGACAGTGCTAACTATGGCTACACCTTC. Protein sequence: CASSRDSANYGYTF.

As for this clone: The junction departs from the called germline gene at one end, perhaps through a read error. The chain combines TRBV18 with TRBJ1-4, with 8 bases lining up with TRBD1. The CDR3 covers 15 residues. Germline CDR1 reads KGHSH; CDR2 reads LQKENI. The CDR3 reads CASSPAGTGNGKLFF. The CDR3 DNA reads TGTGCCAGCTCACCAGCCGGGACAGGTAATGGAAAACTGTTTTTT.

This chain connects TRBV27 to TRBJ1-6; TRBD1 matches 8 bases. Germline V gene data show CDR1 as MNHEY and CDR2 as SMNVEV (reference sequence). The CDR3 is made up of 14 amino acids. The J segment lost 13 bases and the V segment lost 4 bases, leaving 9 bases of the junction unmatched. The CDR3 protein is CASSSDRGTWPLHF. For the CDR3, the DNA is TGTGCCAGCAGTTCAGACAGGGGTACTTGGCCCCTCCACTTT.

This chain joins TRBV6-1 and TRBJ2-7; TRBD1 might be the D (6 bases). Germline V CDR1 and CDR2: MNHNS, SASEGT. V was clipped by 5 bases and J by 3 bases, with 11 bases between them. The CDR3 is 13 residues long. The CDR3: CASSRGQFYEQYF. As DNA, the CDR3 is TGTGCCAGCAGTCGCGGACAGTTCTACGAGCAGTACTTC.

A word on this clone: Germline and junction disagree at one end, which may indicate a read error. The rearrangement links TRBV6-9 to TRBJ2-7; D might be TRBD1 (6 bases). CDR3 length: 10 amino acids. Germline CDR1 reads MNHGY; CDR2 reads SVAAGI. Written as DNA, the CDR3 is TGCGCCAGTCAGGGGAAAGAGCAGTACTTC. As protein: CASQGKEQYF.

In its sample, this clone ranks as medium-sized. The chain has TRBV19 and TRBJ1-2; D uncertain. Trimming pared 6 bases from V and 0 bases from J, leaving 17 bases between. Per the germline V gene, CDR1 is LNHDA and CDR2 is SQIVND (reference sequence). CDR3 length: 16 residues. CDR3 DNA: TGTGCCAGTAGGGACCCGGCCGGCAGAGCTAACTATGGCTACACCTTC. The encoded protein is CASRDPAGRANYGYTF.

J is TRBJ2-1 and V is TRBV3-1; the D is unclear. Germline V gene data show CDR1 as LGHDT and CDR2 as YNNKEL (reference sequence). CDR3 size: 15 residues. V lost 1 base, J lost 3 bases, and 10 bases lay in between. The CDR3 is CASSQAGVSYNEQFF. CDR3 nucleotides: TGTGCCAGCAGCCAAGCTGGTGTCAGCTACAATGAGCAGTTCTTC.

This clone was counted between two and nine times. This chain links TRBV2 with TRBJ1-2; no clear D. CDR1 SNHLY and CDR2 FYNNEI come from the germline V gene. This CDR3 spans 14 amino acids. The V and J ends lost 4 bases and 4 bases respectively, with 13 bases between them. CDR3 protein: CASSVNARGYGYTF. CDR3 in DNA: TGTGCCAGCAGTGTAAACGCCCGGGGCTATGGCTACACCTTC.

This clone was detected only once. This chain joins TRBV5-5 and TRBJ2-7; 10 nucleotides match TRBD1. With V trimmed by 4 bases and J by 7 bases, 11 bases remained unmatched. This CDR3 contains 15 residues. In germline, CDR1 is SGHKS, CDR2 YYEKEE (reference sequence). The CDR3 region has the DNA TGTGCCAGCAGCGGACTGACAGGGGGCAAATCGGAGCAGTACTTC. Encoded protein: CASSGLTGGKSEQYF.

The genes are TRBV11-2 and TRBJ2-3, with D unresolved. There are 15 residues in the CDR3. The germline CDR1 and CDR2 sequences are SGHAT and FQNNGV. V gave up 3 bases and J gave up 1 base, with 11 bases separating them. CDR3 DNA: TGTGCCAGCAGCTTCACCCGGACCGGCACAGATACGCAGTATTTT. It specifies CASSFTRTGTDTQYF.

This chain connects TRBV20-1 to TRBJ2-3, with D perhaps TRBD1 or TRBD2 (5 bases each). The CDR3 totals 16 residues. CDR1 is DFQATT and CDR2 is SNEGSKA in the germline V gene (reference sequence). Trimming left V 2 bases short and J 1 base short, with 16 bases between. The DNA of the CDR3 is TGCAGTGCTAGATCCGGGACGGCCCGCCGCACAGATACGCAGTATTTT. Translated: CSARSGTARRTDTQYF.

This clone is categorized as medium-sized (0.01 to 0.1%). CDR3 sequence (DNA): TGTGCCAGCAGTGCCCGGGGGAAGCAAGTATATGGCTACACCTTC. Translated: CASSARGKQVYGYTF. This rearrangement joins TRBV3-1 to TRBJ1-2; D is possibly TRBD1 (5 bases). The germline CDR1 and CDR2 sequences are LGHDT and YNNKEL (reference sequence). CDR3 length: 15 residues. V was shortened by 6 bases and J by 5 bases, with 19 bases between the two germline ends.

By share of the sample, this clone is medium-sized. This rearrangement joins TRBV27 to TRBJ2-7, with 7 bases lining up with TRBD1. The CDR3 loop spans 14 amino acids. The junction had 7 bases not matched to a gene; V was cut back by 8 bases and J by 0 bases. Germline CDR1 and CDR2: MNHEY and SMNVEV (reference sequence). The CDR3 DNA reads as TGTGCCAGCTCCGGACAGGACTCCTCCTACGAGCAGTACTTC. It codes for CASSGQDSSYEQYF.

This clone was detected a few times. The rearrangement uses TRBV5-1 and TRBJ1-1, with D perhaps TRBD1 (6 bases). In germline, CDR1 is SGHRS, CDR2 YFSETQ. V was clipped by 0 bases and J by 7 bases, with 10 bases between them. This CDR3 spans 13 amino acids. As DNA, the CDR3 is TGCGCCAGCAGCTTGGACAGGGCTCTTGAAGCTTTCTTT. Translating it yields CASSLDRALEAFF.

The gene calls are TRBV5-1 and TRBJ2-1; D possibly uses TRBD1 or TRBD2 (5 bases each). Trimming cost V 0 bases and J 3 bases, with 22 bases left between them. The CDR3 length is 19 residues. Germline CDR1 and CDR2: SGHRS and YFSETQ. In DNA, the CDR3 is TGCGCCAGCAGCTTGGTGGGGACCCCCGCCATGGGCTTCTACAATGAGCAGTTCTTC. Encoded protein: CASSLVGTPAMGFYNEQFF.

Worth noting for this clone: Germline is not matched at one junction end, which may reflect a read error. The J gene is TRBJ2-3, the V gene TRBV7-2, with D perhaps TRBD1 (6 bases). This CDR3 is 14 amino acids long. Germline CDR1 is SGHTA and CDR2 is FQGNSA. Here the CDR3 DNA reads TGTTCCAGCATCCTTTCGAAGGGGGCAGATACGCAGTATTTT. Amino acids: CSSILSKGADTQYF.

Comment on this clone: A junction end diverges from the germline sequence, so it may reflect a read error. The genes are TRBV27 and TRBJ2-2, with D uncertain. Germline V gives CDR1 MNHEY, CDR2 SMNVEV (reference sequence). The CDR3 loop spans 20 amino acids. The CDR3 reads CASSFSVIVGRFANTVELFF. CDR3 DNA: TGTGCCAGCAGTTTTTCGGTGATCGTCGGACGGTTCGCGAACACCGTGGAGCTGTTTTTT.

This clone was picked up a small number of times. V is TRBV5-1 and J is TRBJ2-1; the D gene is possibly TRBD1 (5 bases). CDR1 SGHRS and CDR2 YFSETQ come from the germline V gene. The germline V and J ends were trimmed by 2 bases and 11 bases, with 11 bases remaining between them. The CDR3 is made up of 12 amino acids. DNA for the CDR3: TGCGCCAGCAGCTTTAACGTGGGGCAGCAGTTCTTC. Residues: CASSFNVGQQFF. Based on the CDR3 plus reference TRBV5-1 and TRBJ2-1, the full variable domain is KAGVTQTPRYLIKTRGQQVTLSCSPISGHRSVSWYQQTPGQGLQFLFEYFSETQRNKGNFPGRFSGRQFSNSRSEMNVSTLELGDSALYLCASSFNVGQQFFGPGTRLTVL.

V usage is TRBV20-1 and J usage is TRBJ1-6; no firm D call. From germline, CDR1 is DFQATT and CDR2 SNEGSKA (reference sequence). Trimming took 6 bases from V and 10 from J, leaving 16 bases between them. The CDR3 is 13 amino acids. This CDR3 is CSALSNTRSPLHF. The CDR3 nucleotides are TGCAGTGCCCTCTCCAACACCCGCTCACCCCTCCACTTT.

This clone is medium-sized by share. This chain connects TRBV6-1 to TRBJ2-5; D gene uncertain. Trimming took off 5 bases at V and 5 bases at J, with 12 bases between the two ends. Germline loops: CDR1 MNHNS, CDR2 SASEGT. The CDR3 extends over 13 amino acids. The CDR3 protein is CASSNMKGETQYF. Here the CDR3 DNA reads TGTGCCAGCAGTAACATGAAAGGGGAGACCCAGTACTTC.

This clone showed up just a few times. The V gene is TRBV5-5, the J gene TRBJ1-5, with TRBD1 identical over 7 bases. The germline V gene encodes CDR1 SGHKS and CDR2 YYEKEE (reference sequence). This CDR3 comprises 15 residues. V shed 2 bases, J shed 1 base, and the junction held 3 bases outside the gene matches. The CDR3 sequence is CASSLNRGSNQPQHF. CDR3 coding DNA: TGTGCCAGCAGCTTAAACAGGGGAAGCAATCAGCCCCAGCATTTT.

This clone was detected a few times. The gene calls are TRBV6-2 or TRBV6-3 and TRBJ2-7; D may be TRBD1 (7 bases). CDR1 is MNHEY, CDR2 SVGEGT, per germline. This CDR3 is 15 amino acids long. Trimming stripped 0 bases from V and 4 bases from J, with 13 bases between. Written as DNA, the CDR3 is TGTGCCAGCAGTTACTCGGAGCAGGGGGGATACGAGCAGTACTTC. This sequence encodes CASSYSEQGGYEQYF.

The chain uses TRBV19 and TRBJ2-5; D uncertain. CDR3 length: 13 amino acids. The germline V gene has CDR1 LNHDA and CDR2 SQIVND (reference sequence). V gave up 3 bases and J gave up 1 base, with 6 bases separating them. The CDR3 DNA reads TGTGCCAGTAGTATGGATTTCCAAGAGACCCAGTACTTC. Its translation: CASSMDFQETQYF.